This TCR beta chain was captured by sequencing in a study of T cell responses to AZD1222 COVID-19 vaccine. Findings of the study overall: The study identified only 6 or 7 AZD1222 recipients as seropositive at baseline. Unmutated variant regions are reportedly the target of nearly half of TCRs that are spike-specific.

The protocol was immunoSEQ multiplex PCR, while the TCRdb copy is restricted to in-frame clones and leaves out a portion. The sample yields 150,000 to 250,000 clones, under 95% seen once. This CDR3 is built from 15 residues. On this clone: The target antigen is unknown.

The TCR sequence derives from an adult who received the AZD1222 COVID-19 vaccine. The chain carries TRBV21-1 and TRBJ2-2; TRBD1, the table's D call, lacks a check against the DNA. TRBV21-1 constitutes a pseudogene. Here the sequenced sample was peripheral blood, taken 28 days after the second AZD1222 dose. As DNA, the CDR3 is TGTGCCAGCAGCAGTTCACCAGCGAACACCGGGGAGCTGTTTTTT. Translating it yields CASSSSPANTGELFF.